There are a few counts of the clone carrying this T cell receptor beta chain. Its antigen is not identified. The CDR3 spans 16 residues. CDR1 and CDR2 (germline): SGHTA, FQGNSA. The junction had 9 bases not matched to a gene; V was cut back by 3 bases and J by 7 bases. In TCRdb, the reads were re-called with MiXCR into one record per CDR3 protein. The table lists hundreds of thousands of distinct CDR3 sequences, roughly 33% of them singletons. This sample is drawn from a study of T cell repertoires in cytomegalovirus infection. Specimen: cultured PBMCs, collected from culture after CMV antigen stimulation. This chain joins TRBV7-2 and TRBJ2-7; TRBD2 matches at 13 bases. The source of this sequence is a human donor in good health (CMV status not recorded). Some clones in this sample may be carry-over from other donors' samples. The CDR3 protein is CASSFSGTSGTGEQYF. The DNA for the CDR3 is TGTGCCAGCAGCTTTTCCGGGACTAGCGGGACTGGGGAGCAGTACTTC.